One and the same sample provided the 22 T cell receptor beta chains below, sequenced in a study of cytotoxic CD8 clonotypes in ibrutinib-treated CLL. Some clones are missing from TCRdb's copy, which holds only in-frame ones; the method was immunoSEQ multiplex PCR. Found here are more than 70,000 clones, roughly 80% of them singletons; the top ten hold roughly 4.8%. The starting material was PBMCs, obtained after 12 months of ibrutinib treatment. The origin of the receptors is a human donor with chronic lymphocytic leukemia.

V is TRBV28 and J is TRBJ2-7, with D perhaps TRBD2 (5 bases). Trimming shortened V by 5 bases and J by 6 bases, and 14 bases separated the two germline ends. This CDR3 comprises 13 residues. Germline CDR1 reads MDHEN; CDR2 reads SYDVKM. CDR3 coding DNA: TGTGCCAGCAGTCTCTCGGGAACACTCGAGCAGTACTTC. Its translation: CASSLSGTLEQYF. The variable domain in full, completed from reference TRBV28 and TRBJ2-7, reads DVKVTQSSRYLVKRTGEKVFLECVQDMDHENMFWYRQDPGLGLRLIYFSYDVKMKEKGDIPEGYSVSREKKERFSLILESASTNQTSMYLCASSLSGTLEQYFGPGTRLTVT.

This chain links TRBV9 with TRBJ2-5, with a tentative D call TRBD2 (5 bases). Looked up from germline, CDR1 is SGDLS and CDR2 is YYNGEE. Trimming stripped 0 bases from V and 5 bases from J, with 8 bases between. The CDR3 runs 13 residues. The CDR3 coding sequence is TGTGCCAGCAGCGTAGCTAGCAGGGAGACCCAGTACTTC. Its protein is CASSVASRETQYF.

The V call is TRBV4-1, the J call TRBJ1-5; tentative D call: TRBD1 (5 bases). The CDR3 totals 15 residues. V dropped 0 bases and J dropped 0 bases, with 6 bases sitting between them. CDR1 is MGHRA and CDR2 is YSYEKL in the germline V gene. The CDR3: CASSQDGGSNQPQHF. The DNA for the CDR3 is TGCGCCAGCAGCCAAGATGGGGGTAGCAATCAGCCCCAGCATTTT.

CDR3 sequence (DNA): TGCGCCAGCAGCTTGGTGAGGTCCGGATATGGCTACACCTTC. Translation gives CASSLVRSGYGYTF. This chain joins TRBV5-1 and TRBJ1-2, with D unresolved. Germline V gene data show CDR1 as SGHRS and CDR2 as YFSETQ. The CDR3 extends over 14 amino acids. V was shortened by 0 bases and J by 5 bases, with 11 bases between the two germline ends. The variable domain in full, with the rest retrieved from reference TRBV5-1 and TRBJ1-2, is KAGVTQTPRYLIKTRGQQVTLSCSPISGHRSVSWYQQTPGQGLQFLFEYFSETQRNKGNFPGRFSGRQFSNSRSEMNVSTLELGDSALYLCASSLVRSGYGYTFGSGTRLTVV.

V usage is TRBV5-1 and J usage is TRBJ2-2, with 8 bases lining up with TRBD2. Germline CDR1 is SGHRS and CDR2 is YFSETQ. The trim removed 1 base at V and 4 bases at J, leaving 3 bases unmatched. The CDR3 contains 15 residues. The chain's CDR3 is CASSLFAGGTGELFF. Here the CDR3 DNA reads TGCGCCAGCAGCTTGTTTGCGGGAGGCACCGGGGAGCTGTTTTTT.

The chain carries TRBV5-6 and TRBJ2-7, with D perhaps TRBD2 (6 bases). Between the trimmed V and J ends, which lost 4 bases and 5 bases, there was a span of 16 bases. The germline gives CDR1 SGHDT, CDR2 YYEEEE. The length of the CDR3 is 14 residues. CDR3 residues: CASSPLGREDEQYF. As DNA, the CDR3 is TGTGCCAGCAGCCCCTTGGGCAGGGAGGACGAGCAGTACTTC.

The chain recombines TRBV5-1 with TRBJ2-1, with TRBD2 matching over 8 bases. The J segment lost 2 bases and the V segment lost 7 bases, leaving 8 bases of the junction unmatched. The CDR3 is made up of 15 amino acids. Looked up from germline, CDR1 is SGHRS and CDR2 is YFSETQ. The CDR3 nucleotides are TGCGCCAGCGCCCGGGGGGGCTACACCTACAATGAGCAGTTCTTC. It codes for CASARGGYTYNEQFF.

The rearrangement uses TRBV28 and TRBJ2-7, with 12 bases fitting TRBD2. CDR3 length equals 16 residues. Trimming cost V 2 bases and J 2 bases; bases outside gene matches: 4. The germline CDR1 and CDR2 sequences are MDHEN and SYDVKM. The chain's CDR3 is CASSLPGLAGTYEQYF. DNA of the CDR3: TGTGCCAGCAGTTTACCCGGACTAGCGGGGACCTACGAGCAGTACTTC.

V gene TRBV9 combines with J gene TRBJ2-7; 9 bases fit TRBD1. After removal of 4 bases from V and 7 bases from J, the junction contained 12 bases not matched to a gene. The CDR3 spans 15 residues. CDR1 and CDR2 from the germline V gene are SGDLS and YYNGEE. The CDR3 bases are TGTGCCAGCAGCCCCAGGGCAGCGGGGACAGGGGAGCAGTACTTC. As protein: CASSPRAAGTGEQYF.

The J gene is TRBJ2-7, the V gene TRBV7-2; D remains unclear. The germline V and J ends were trimmed by 5 bases and 3 bases, with 11 bases remaining between them. Germline V gene lookup returns CDR1 SGHTA and CDR2 FQGNSA. This CDR3 is 13 amino acids long. CDR3 sequence (DNA): TGTGCCAGCAGCCCCACCCGTAGCTACGAGCAGTACTTC. The encoded protein is CASSPTRSYEQYF.

In this sample, this clone turned up once. The rearrangement uses TRBV5-1 and TRBJ2-2; possibly TRBD1 for D (6 bases). Germline CDR1 reads SGHRS; CDR2 reads YFSETQ. CDR3 length: 15 amino acids. V lost 2 bases, J lost 4 bases, and 12 bases lay in between. The CDR3 is CASSLRTDSTGELFF. Written as DNA, the CDR3 is TGCGCCAGCAGCTTACGGACAGATAGCACCGGGGAGCTGTTTTTT.

V is TRBV7-3 and J is TRBJ2-3, with 8 bases lining up with TRBD1. The CDR3 loop spans 15 amino acids. CDR1 is SGHTA, CDR2 FQGTGA, per germline. Trimming removed 5 bases from V and 0 bases from J; junction bases left unmatched: 4. This chain's CDR3 is CASSPDRASTDTQYF. CDR3 bases: TGTGCCAGCAGCCCGGACAGGGCTAGCACAGATACGCAGTATTTT.

This clone has a single count. CDR3 sequence reads: CASSPGLAFNEQFF. The CDR3 region has the DNA TGTGCCAGCAGTCCCGGCCTAGCATTCAATGAGCAGTTCTTC. J is TRBJ2-1 and V is TRBV6-4; D possibly corresponds to TRBD2 (5 bases). Germline-derived CDR1 and CDR2 are MRHNA and SNTAGT. Trimming shortened V by 5 bases and J by 6 bases, and 14 bases separated the two germline ends. This CDR3 is 14 amino acids long.

This sequence joins TRBV7-2 and TRBJ2-1; D is unresolved. Germline CDR1 is SGHTA and CDR2 is FQGNSA. This CDR3 comprises 12 residues. V was pared by 5 bases and J by 7 bases, with 9 bases between. CDR3 region: CASSRQVNEQFF. The CDR3 DNA reads TGTGCCAGCAGCCGGCAGGTGAATGAGCAGTTCTTC.

V usage is TRBV5-5 and J usage is TRBJ2-1; no clear D gene. CDR3 size: 12 residues. The ends were cut back, 4 bases at V and 5 bases at J, with 7 bases in the middle. The germline CDR1 and CDR2 sequences are SGHKS and YYEKEE (reference sequence). The CDR3 coding sequence is TGTGCCAGCAGCCCCATTCACAATGAGCAGTTCTTC. Its translation: CASSPIHNEQFF.

The gene calls are TRBV10-3 and TRBJ2-7; 7 bases line up with TRBD1. Germline V gene data show CDR1 as ENHRY and CDR2 as SYGVKD. The CDR3 extends over 12 amino acids. With 6 bases clipped from V and 5 bases from J, the junction kept 4 bases outside the gene matches. CDR3: CAISQDRNEQYF. DNA for the CDR3: TGTGCCATCAGCCAGGACAGGAACGAGCAGTACTTC.

V is TRBV28 and J is TRBJ2-3; D is uncertain. CDR3 size: 11 residues. Per germline, CDR1 MDHEN and CDR2 SYDVKM. Trimming removed 6 bases from V and 6 bases from J, with 7 bases in between. The CDR3 sequence is CASSHLDTQYF. In DNA, the CDR3 is TGTGCCAGCAGCCATCTCGATACGCAGTATTTT.

The CDR3 reads CSAGTPDTQYF. CDR3 coding DNA: TGCAGTGCCGGCACGCCAGATACGCAGTATTTT. This rearrangement joins TRBV20-1 to TRBJ2-3; D gene ambiguous. Germline CDR1 DFQATT, CDR2 SNEGSKA (reference sequence). The CDR3 contains 11 residues. V was shortened by 6 bases and J by 4 bases, with 8 bases between the two germline ends.

The V call is TRBV11-2, the J call TRBJ2-3, with a weak D call TRBD2 (6 bases). CDR1 is SGHAT and CDR2 is FQNNGV in the germline V gene. Trimming shortened V by 2 bases and J by 10 bases, and 13 bases separated the two germline ends. The CDR3 has 13 residues. The CDR3 region has the DNA TGTGCCAGCAGCTTATATCCGGGAGAGGCGCAGTATTTT. Translating gives CASSLYPGEAQYF.

This sequence joins TRBV29-1 and TRBJ2-5; 8 bases agree with TRBD2. Germline CDR1 is SQVTM and CDR2 is ANQGSEA. This CDR3 comprises 12 residues. V shed 4 bases and J 7 bases; nucleotides not matched to a gene: 5. CDR3 loop: CSVVSGRGTQYF. In nucleotides, the CDR3 is TGCAGCGTTGTGTCCGGGAGGGGGACCCAGTACTTC.

The rearrangement joins TRBV7-6 to TRBJ2-3, with TRBD1 matching 8 bases. The CDR3 is 17 amino acids. Germline lookup yields CDR1 SGHVS and CDR2 FNYEAQ. Trimming took 0 bases from V and 2 from J; bases not matched to a gene: 7. The CDR3 loop reads CASSLAPARGLTDTQYF. The CDR3 DNA follows: TGTGCCAGCAGCTTAGCGCCGGCCAGGGGGCTCACAGATACGCAGTATTTT.

The chain is built from TRBV5-6 and TRBJ1-2, with 7 bases identical to TRBD1. The CDR3 has 16 amino acids. Germline assignment: CDR1 SGHDT and CDR2 YYEEEE. V shed 5 bases and J 8 bases; nucleotides not matched to a gene: 18. CDR3: CASRSGQRLGAGGYTF. The CDR3 bases are TGTGCCAGCAGATCGGGACAGCGGCTAGGCGCTGGCGGCTACACCTTC.